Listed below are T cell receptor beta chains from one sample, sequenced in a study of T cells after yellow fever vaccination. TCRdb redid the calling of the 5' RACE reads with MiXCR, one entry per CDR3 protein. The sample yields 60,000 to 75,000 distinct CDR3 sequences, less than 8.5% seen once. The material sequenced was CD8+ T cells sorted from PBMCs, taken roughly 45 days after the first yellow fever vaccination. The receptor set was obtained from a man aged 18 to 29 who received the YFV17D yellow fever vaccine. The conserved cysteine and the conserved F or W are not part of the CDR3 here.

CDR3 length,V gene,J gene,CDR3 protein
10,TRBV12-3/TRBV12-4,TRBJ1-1,ASNRAGTEAF
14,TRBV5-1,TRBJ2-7,ASAVPGAGLANEQY
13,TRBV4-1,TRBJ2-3,ASSQRWVGGDTQY
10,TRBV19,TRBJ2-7,ASSRTGAEQY
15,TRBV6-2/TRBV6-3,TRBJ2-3,ASSTPPAGGLQDTQY
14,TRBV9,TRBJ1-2,ASSPRTGAGLNGYT
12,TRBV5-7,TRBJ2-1,AMGPGVRHNEQF
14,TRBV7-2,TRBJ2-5,ASSLEPAGAQETQY
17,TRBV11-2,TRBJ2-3,ASSLDALGIAGYTDTQY
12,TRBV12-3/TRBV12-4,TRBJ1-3,ASSFTHSGNTIY
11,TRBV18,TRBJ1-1,ASSPGGFAEAF